This TCR beta chain emerged from a study of tumor and adjacent non-tumor tissue in lung cancer. Study background: Stage I to III disease affected 10 men and roughly 5 women aged roughly 30 to 76. Regarding the study as a whole: Patients with more diverse tumor TCRs had worse survival.

This CDR3 is built from 15 residues. The V gene's germline CDR1 is SQVTM and CDR2 ANQGSEA. Worth noting for this clonotype: The antigen is undetermined. The junction departs from the called germline gene at one end, perhaps through a read error.

A modified ARM-PCR protocol with three rounds of nested PCR amplified TCRbeta. One entry per CDR3 protein, called by TCRdb with MiXCR from the multiplex PCR reads. This table has roughly 81,000 distinct CDR3 sequences, 55% to 70% appearing once. No cell sorting was done before RNA was extracted from the tissue. Sequencing input: lung tumor tissue. This clonotype was obtained from a woman in her 70s with non-small cell lung cancer. The V and J genes are TRBV29-1 and TRBJ2-3; 10 bases fit TRBD2. CDR3 protein: CSAGGLAEAVDTQYF. In DNA form, the CDR3 reads TGCAGCGCCGGAGGACTAGCGGAGGCCGTGGATACTCAGTATTTT.